The T cell receptor (beta chain) described here comes from a study of OX40 agonist ivuxolimab in advanced cancers. Study context: One patient with hepatocellular carcinoma and two with cutaneous melanoma, three in all, had partial responses.

Some clones are missing from TCRdb's copy, which holds only in-frame ones; the method was immunoSEQ multiplex PCR. The sample lists 100,000 to 150,000 clones; under 95% were seen once. The CDR3 is 13 residues long. The germline gives CDR1 SGHTS, CDR2 YDEGEE. V shed 7 bases and J shed 3 bases, with 13 bases lying between them. This receptor was obtained from an adult with an advanced solid tumor such as melanoma, head and neck, liver or kidney cancer. The sequences come from CD4+ or CD8+ T cells sorted from blood, collected in a trial of the OX40 agonist ivuxolimab. This sequence joins TRBV5-8 and TRBJ1-2; unclear D gene. CDR3 in amino acids: CASRKREDYGYTF. CDR3 DNA sequence: TGTGCCAGCCGCAAGCGGGAGGACTATGGCTACACCTTC. Full variable domain (outside the CDR3, taken from reference TRBV5-8 and TRBJ1-2): EAGVTQSPTHLIKTRGQQATLRCSPISGHTSVYWYQQALGLGLQFLLWYDEGEERNRGNFPPRFSGRQFPNYSSELNVNALELEDSALYLCASRKREDYGYTFGSGTRLTVV.